This entry describes one T cell receptor (beta chain). This record comes from a study of T cells in Graves' hyperthyroidism and ophthalmopathy. Amplification yielded TCR beta CDR3 regions, with RNA transcripts as the source. During a first-round RT-PCR of the TCR CDR3, the HTBI primer set was used. A single record per CDR3 protein comes from TCRdb applying MiXCR to the multiplex PCR reads. The profile shows just over 550,000 distinct CDR3 sequences, around 46% of them singletons. The V gene's germline CDR1 is DFQATT and CDR2 SNEGSKA (reference sequence). Trimming removed 3 bases from V and 9 bases from J, with 15 bases in between. CDR3 length: 12 amino acids.

The source of this sequence is a woman younger than 35 with Graves' hyperthyroidism. Sequenced material: peripheral blood or thyroid tissue (not recorded which). The rearrangement joins TRBV20-1 to TRBJ2-7; D ambiguous. CDR3 loop: CSASRFEWRQYF. In DNA, the CDR3 is TGCAGTGCTAGTCGTTTTGAATGGAGGCAGTACTTC.